This T cell receptor (beta chain) was recorded in a study of naive and memory T cell subsets. CMV status came from CD4+ IFNgamma after overnight CMV lysate stimulation. CD4 T cells were positively selected, then CD8 T cells from the CD4-negative fraction. Cells stained for CD3, CD4, CD8, CD45RA and CD27 were sorted into four subsets. The J segment lost 8 bases and the V segment lost 2 bases, leaving 5 bases of the junction unmatched. This CDR3 has 15 residues. Two oligonucleotides, mixed equimolar, formed the beta constant-region primer covering TRBC1 and TRBC2. The ligated cDNA underwent four PCR rounds using SP2 and nested alpha and beta constant-region primers. TCRdb analysed the UMI-ligation and nested PCR reads with MiXCR anew, one entry per CDR3 protein. The sample lists over 90,000 distinct CDR3 sequences; 11% were seen once. General observations from the study: Especially in CD8 cells, naive repertoires contained a few larger clonotypes, possibly CD45RA-re-expressing memory cells. No ground truth validated the naive and memory repertoire findings.

In the case of this clonotype: Antigen unknown.

The gene calls are TRBV6-7 and TRBJ2-1; 11 nucleotides align to TRBD1. TRBV6-7 is placed among ORFs of uncertain function. Sequenced: naive CD4+ T cells from blood. The clonotype originates from a human donor in good health. The CDR3 DNA reads TGTGCCAGCAGTTACAAGGGGACAGGGGGGGATGAGCAGTTCTTC. Amino acids: CASSYKGTGGDEQFF.